This T cell receptor (beta chain) was retrieved from a study of spatial heterogeneity in lung cancer. Time point here: sample taken at primary tumor resection. There were 72 donors, all of them untreated patients with early-stage non-small cell lung cancer. The authors sequenced whole RNA from tumor, nontumor lung or frozen PBMC without sorting. TCRdb processed the 5' RACE reads anew with MiXCR; each CDR3 protein has one entry. The table includes about 1,200 distinct CDR3 sequences, about 38% detected once. Only a few counts were recorded for this clonotype. V gave up 6 bases and J gave up 3 bases; unmatched junction bases: 8. Germline V gene sequence: CDR1 MDHEN, CDR2 SYDVKM. This CDR3 contains 16 residues.

Sequencing was performed on normal lung tissue next to the tumor, taken at surgery. The origin of this receptor is a male donor with early-stage non-small cell lung cancer. The chain combines TRBV28 with TRBJ2-7, with 13 bases identical to TRBD2. The CDR3 DNA sequence: TGTGCCAGCAGGTCCGGACTAGCGGGGGTAATCTACGAGCAGTACTTC. As protein: CASRSGLAGVIYEQYF.